This T cell receptor (beta chain) was documented in a study of blood T cell repertoires in COVID-19. The wider study: Sites across the United States, Italy and Spain contributed samples from acute and convalescent COVID-19.

V dropped 5 bases and J dropped 4; count of bases not matched to a gene: 12. CDR3 length equals 16 residues. CDR1 and CDR2 (germline): MDHEN, SYDVKM. Using immunoSEQ multiplex PCR, the repertoire was profiled, and TCRdb retains in-frame clones only, with some absent. The data contain about 140,000 clones, less than 85% of them singletons. Donors were grouped by their self-reported clinical history. Before they entered the study, exposed participants had met a COVID-19 case within 2 weeks. This clonotype originated in a woman between 18 and 29 years old who had been exposed to COVID-19. The sample was PBMCs or T cells enriched from blood (not recorded which). The V gene is TRBV28, the J gene TRBJ2-7; 9 bases line up with TRBD2. The CDR3 coding sequence is TGTGCCAGCAGTCTACCTGGTAGCGGGAGAAGGTACGAGCAGTACTTC. This encodes CASSLPGSGRRYEQYF.